The 32 T cell receptor beta chains in this list originate from one sample, sequenced in a study of blood T cell repertoires in COVID-19. The repertoire was sequenced with immunoSEQ multiplex PCR; TCRdb's copy has only in-frame clones and lacks some. The sample contains around 140,000 clones, about four fifths of which appear only once. The specimen sequenced was peripheral blood. The source is an older woman with active or convalescent COVID-19.

V and J are TRBV27 and TRBJ2-5; TRBD2 aligns across 14 bases. The length of the CDR3 is 15 residues. CDR1 is MNHEY, CDR2 SMNVEV, per germline (reference sequence). J gave up 6 bases and V 5 bases, and 5 bases lay outside the gene matches. Here the CDR3 DNA reads TGTGCCAGCAGTCCCGGACTAGCGGGAGGACAGACCCAGTACTTC. It yields the protein CASSPGLAGGQTQYF.

The V gene is TRBV28, the J gene TRBJ1-5; 7 positions match TRBD1. From germline, CDR1 is MDHEN and CDR2 SYDVKM. Unmatched junction bases numbered 6, after V lost 9 bases and J lost 4 bases. This CDR3 spans 13 amino acids. The DNA of the CDR3 is TGTGCCAGTCTGGGACAGAGGAATCAGCCCCAGCATTTT. Its translation: CASLGQRNQPQHF.

CDR3 DNA: TGTGCCAGTAGCCTACAGGGCCCATACAATCAGCCCCAGCATTTT. Its protein is CASSLQGPYNQPQHF. The genes are TRBV19 and TRBJ1-5; TRBD1 is a possible D gene (6 bases). Germline CDR1 and CDR2: LNHDA and SQIVND (reference sequence). Trimming cost V 6 bases and J 3 bases, with 15 bases left between them. The length of the CDR3 is 15 residues.

The chain has TRBV6-4 and TRBJ1-2, with a possible D match to TRBD1 (5 bases). Germline V gives CDR1 MRHNA, CDR2 SNTAGT. The length of the CDR3 is 13 residues. The ends were cut back, 0 bases at V and 8 bases at J, with 10 bases in the middle. Here the CDR3 reads CASSDSGGRGYTF. The CDR3, as DNA: TGTGCCAGCAGTGACTCGGGGGGACGCGGCTACACCTTC.

The gene calls are TRBV15 and TRBJ2-7, with TRBD2 matching 8 bases. Germline values: CDR1 LNHNV, CDR2 YYDKDF (reference sequence). The V and J ends lost 4 bases and 7 bases, in that order; junction bases with no gene match: 6. The CDR3 sequence is 13 residues long. DNA for the CDR3: TGTGCCACCAGCACTGGACTAGCTTGGGAGCAGTACTTC. This gives the protein CATSTGLAWEQYF. Full variable domain (missing parts from reference TRBV15 and TRBJ2-7): DAMVIQNPRYQVTQFGKPVTLSCSQTLNHNVMYWYQQKSSQAPKLLFHYYDKDFNNEADTPDNFQSRRPNTSFCFLDIRSPGLGDTAMYLCATSTGLAWEQYFGPGTRLTVT.

This clone is judged medium-sized (0.01 to 0.1%). The gene calls are TRBV11-2 and TRBJ1-4; D call uncertain. CDR3 size: 17 residues. The V gene lost 0 bases and the J gene lost 5 bases, with 16 bases spanning the gap. Germline CDR1 SGHAT, CDR2 FQNNGV. The CDR3 here is CASSLEWPGNFNEKLFF. The CDR3 bases are TGTGCCAGCAGCTTAGAGTGGCCGGGAAACTTCAATGAAAAACTGTTTTTT. Drawing the rest from reference TRBV11-2 and TRBJ1-4, the complete variable domain is EAGVAQSPRYKIIEKRQSVAFWCNPISGHATLYWYQQILGQGPKLLIQFQNNGVVDDSQLPKDRFSAERLKGVDSTLKIQPAKLEDSAVYLCASSLEWPGNFNEKLFFGSGTQLSVL.

The CDR3 DNA reads as TGTGCCAGCAGCCAAGATAAGGGGCCGGGCGGCTACACCTTC. Translated: CASSQDKGPGGYTF. This sequence joins TRBV3-1 (or the pseudogene TRBV3-2) and TRBJ1-2; perhaps TRBD1 as D (5 bases). The CDR3 is 14 amino acids. V shed 0 bases and J shed 8 bases, with 13 bases lying between them. The germline gives CDR1 LGHDT, CDR2 YNNKEL (reference sequence).

The chain uses TRBV5-1 and TRBJ2-1; 10 bases match TRBD1. The CDR3 loop spans 15 amino acids. With V trimmed by 4 bases and J by 10 bases, 11 bases remained unmatched. The V gene's germline CDR1 is SGHRS and CDR2 YFSETQ. The CDR3 is CASSRSGTGAGEQFF. The CDR3 DNA sequence: TGCGCCAGCAGCAGATCAGGGACAGGGGCTGGCGAGCAGTTCTTC.

The chain recombines TRBV11-1 with TRBJ1-6; 10 positions match TRBD1. Germline CDR1 SGHAT, CDR2 FQDESV (reference sequence). Trimming cost V 5 bases and J 10 bases; bases outside gene matches: 5. CDR3 length: 14 amino acids. CDR3 in DNA: TGTGCCAGCAGCCCGGACAGGGGGAACTCACCCCTCCACTTT. It yields the protein CASSPDRGNSPLHF.

The chain links TRBV9 to TRBJ1-5, with 9 bases aligning to TRBD1. Trimming cost V 4 bases and J 3 bases; bases outside gene matches: 5. The CDR3 sequence is 15 residues long. CDR1 SGDLS and CDR2 YYNGEE come from the germline V gene. The CDR3 DNA follows: TGTGCCAGCAGCCCGAGGACAGGGGACAATCAGCCCCAGCATTTT. This sequence encodes CASSPRTGDNQPQHF.

The chain employs TRBV10-1 and TRBJ2-5; 10 bases agree with TRBD1. The V segment lost 10 bases and the J segment 6 bases; nucleotides outside the gene matches: 5. The CDR3 is made up of 12 amino acids. Germline CDR1 and CDR2: WNHNN and SYGVQD (reference sequence). The CDR3 loop is CATPGQGKTQYF. In nucleotides, the CDR3 is TGCGCCACTCCGGGACAGGGGAAGACCCAGTACTTC.

This chain joins TRBV6-5 and TRBJ1-1; D perhaps matches TRBD1 (5 bases). Germline CDR1 reads MNHEY; CDR2 reads SVGAGI. The CDR3 is 13 residues long. V dropped 8 bases and J dropped 5 bases, with 15 bases sitting between them. The CDR3 DNA reads as TGTGCCAGCGGCCTGGGCAGGGAAACTGAAGCTTTCTTT. It specifies CASGLGRETEAFF.

The rearrangement joins TRBV30 to TRBJ1-4, with D possibly being TRBD1 (6 bases). The CDR3 consists of 16 residues. Trimming took 0 bases from V and 4 from J, leaving 15 bases between them. In germline, CDR1 is GTSNPN, CDR2 SVGIG (reference sequence). CDR3 loop: CAWSVDRYTVNEKLFF. The CDR3 region has the DNA TGTGCCTGGAGTGTCGACAGGTATACGGTTAATGAAAAACTGTTTTTT.

The chain couples TRBV5-1 to TRBJ2-3; 8 nucleotides align to TRBD2. The trim removed 2 bases at V and 5 bases at J, leaving 7 bases unmatched. The CDR3 consists of 15 residues. Germline CDR1 is SGHRS and CDR2 is YFSETQ. In DNA, the CDR3 is TGCGCCAGCAGCTTTGGCGGGAGGCCGGGAGATACGCAGTATTTT. Translation gives CASSFGGRPGDTQYF.

Only a few counts were recorded for this clone. The rearrangement joins TRBV3-1 (or the pseudogene TRBV3-2) to TRBJ2-2; D is uncertain. Trimming removed 1 base from V and 1 base from J, with 4 bases in between. The CDR3 length is 14 residues. Per germline, CDR1 LGHDT and CDR2 YNNKEL (reference sequence). The CDR3 protein is CASSQVRNTGELFF. The DNA for the CDR3 is TGTGCCAGCAGCCAAGTGAGGAACACCGGGGAGCTGTTTTTT.

This chain joins TRBV29-1 and TRBJ2-3; 7 positions match TRBD1. V shed 6 bases and J 4 bases; nucleotides not matched to a gene: 4. This CDR3 has 12 residues. Germline V gene data show CDR1 as SQVTM and CDR2 as ANQGSEA. The CDR3 nucleotides read TGCAGCGTCCGACAGGGCGCAGATACGCAGTATTTT. Protein: CSVRQGADTQYF.

The V gene is TRBV7-7, the J gene TRBJ2-5, with 7 bases that match TRBD2. The CDR3 is 15 amino acids. Trimming at V came to 5 bases and at J to 6 bases, leaving 12 bases not matched to a gene. The germline CDR1 and CDR2 sequences are SSHAT and FNYEAQ (reference sequence). The DNA for the CDR3 is TGTGCCAGCAGCCCACAGCGGGGAGGGCCGCAGACCCAGTACTTC. Translation: CASSPQRGGPQTQYF.

Comments on this clone: At one end the junction does not follow the germline gene, possibly because of a read error. This chain connects TRBV7-7 to TRBJ2-5; 9 bases are a match to TRBD1. The CDR3 length is 15 residues. In germline, CDR1 is SSHAT, CDR2 FNYEAQ (reference sequence). CDR3 in DNA: TGTGCTAGCAGCTTAATGACAGGGGGTTTGGAGACCCAGTACTTC. Protein: CASSLMTGGLETQYF.

There are a few counts of this clone. The gene calls are TRBV6-4 and TRBJ2-5, with TRBD2 identical over 9 bases. The CDR3 covers 12 residues. Looked up from germline, CDR1 is MRHNA and CDR2 is SNTAGT. The V segment lost 8 bases and the J segment 7 bases; nucleotides outside the gene matches: 5. The CDR3 DNA reads TGTGCCAGCTGGGGACTAGCTGTGACCCAGTACTTC. Amino acid sequence: CASWGLAVTQYF.

This sequence joins TRBV4-1 and TRBJ1-2, with 8 bases matching TRBD1. In germline, CDR1 is MGHRA, CDR2 YSYEKL. The CDR3 totals 15 residues. The V and J ends lost 3 bases and 12 bases, in that order; junction bases with no gene match: 15. CDR3: CASSQAIQGAPGHTF. In DNA, the CDR3 is TGCGCCAGCAGCCAGGCTATTCAGGGGGCCCCGGGACACACCTTC.

The chain joins TRBV6-4 to TRBJ2-2, with 7 bases fitting TRBD2. There are 15 residues in the CDR3. Germline lookup yields CDR1 MRHNA and CDR2 SNTAGT. The V segment lost 5 bases and the J segment 1 base; nucleotides outside the gene matches: 4. CDR3 protein: CASSRSGGNTGELFF. In nucleotides, the CDR3 is TGTGCCAGCAGTCGTTCGGGGGGGAACACCGGGGAGCTGTTTTTT.

The V gene is TRBV19, the J gene TRBJ2-3, with 7 bases that match TRBD1. CDR3 length: 15 amino acids. J gave up 3 bases and V 1 base, and 4 bases lay outside the gene matches. CDR1 LNHDA and CDR2 SQIVND come from the germline V gene (reference sequence). The CDR3 nucleotides are TGTGCCAGTAGTATAGGAGGGGGCCTGACAGATACGCAGTATTTT. Amino acids: CASSIGGGLTDTQYF.

The V and J genes are TRBV7-2 and TRBJ1-1; D is possibly TRBD1 (6 bases). CDR3 size: 15 residues. Germline values: CDR1 SGHTA, CDR2 FQGNSA. V was shortened by 1 base and J by 1 base, with 10 bases between the two germline ends. The CDR3 loop reads CASSLVAGANTEAFF. Here the CDR3 DNA reads TGTGCCAGCAGCTTAGTAGCGGGGGCGAACACTGAAGCTTTCTTT.

This chain uses TRBV2 with TRBJ1-5; 8 bases match TRBD1. The V segment lost 5 bases and the J segment 6 bases; nucleotides outside the gene matches: 6. The CDR3 runs 14 residues. The germline gives CDR1 SNHLY, CDR2 FYNNEI. The CDR3 DNA is TGTGCCAGCAGTCCCGGACAGGGAATTCAGCCCCAGCATTTT. Translated, it gives CASSPGQGIQPQHF. Drawing the rest from reference TRBV2 and TRBJ1-5, the complete variable domain is EPEVTQTPSHQVTQMGQEVILRCVPISNHLYFYWYRQILGQKVEFLVSFYNNEISEKSEIFDDQFSVERPDGSNFTLKIRSTKLEDSAMYFCASSPGQGIQPQHFGDGTRLSIL.

The gene calls are TRBV5-6 and TRBJ1-1, with TRBD1 matching over 7 bases. Trimming removed 5 bases from V and 10 bases from J; junction bases left unmatched: 11. This CDR3 comprises 13 residues. Germline CDR1 SGHDT, CDR2 YYEEEE. Here the CDR3 DNA reads TGTGCCAGCAGTCAACAGGGGAACGGGGGAGCTTTCTTT. The encoded protein is CASSQQGNGGAFF.

The CDR3, as DNA: TGTGCCAGCCTGCCGGGTCCGGCAACTAATGAAAAACTGTTTTTT. It yields the protein CASLPGPATNEKLFF. V gene TRBV6-5 combines with J gene TRBJ1-4, with D unresolved. V was trimmed by 8 bases and J by 0 bases, leaving 13 bases between them. Germline V gene sequence: CDR1 MNHEY, CDR2 SVGAGI. This CDR3 region has 15 residues.

The J gene is TRBJ1-1, the V gene TRBV30; the D gene is possibly TRBD1 (6 bases). V gave up 3 bases and J gave up 1 base, with 21 bases separating them. CDR1 and CDR2 (germline): GTSNPN, SVGIG (reference sequence). The CDR3 runs 17 residues. CDR3 coding DNA: TGTGCCTGGAGACGGGGAATTGAGCAGGGGCGGAACACTGAAGCTTTCTTT. As protein: CAWRRGIEQGRNTEAFF.

The chain carries TRBV29-1 and TRBJ2-7, with D possibly matching TRBD1 (5 bases). Germline assignment: CDR1 SQVTM and CDR2 ANQGSEA. The V gene lost 7 bases and the J gene lost 4 bases, with 20 bases spanning the gap. CDR3 length equals 14 residues. CDR3 nucleotides: TGCAGCGCCCTAGGGGTAACCCGCCCATACGAGCAGTACTTC. Translating it yields CSALGVTRPYEQYF.

This sequence joins TRBV7-2 and TRBJ2-7; 10 nucleotides line up with TRBD2. Germline loops: CDR1 SGHTA, CDR2 FQGNSA. The V segment lost 3 bases and the J segment 4 bases; nucleotides outside the gene matches: 12. The CDR3 is 17 amino acids. The CDR3 is CASSFGTSGRVGYEQYF. DNA of the CDR3: TGTGCCAGCAGCTTCGGGACGAGCGGGAGGGTCGGGTACGAGCAGTACTTC.

This chain links TRBV9 with TRBJ1-2; D ambiguous. The CDR3 consists of 14 residues. Between the trimmed V and J ends, which lost 3 bases and 5 bases, there was a span of 14 bases. CDR1 is SGDLS, CDR2 YYNGEE, per germline. CDR3 coding DNA: TGTGCCAGCAGCGCCGGTGGAGCGCGGTATGGCTACACCTTC. The encoded protein is CASSAGGARYGYTF.

In DNA, the CDR3 is TGTGCCAGTAGTCATTGGGGCAGGGAAGAGACCCAGTACTTC. Its translation: CASSHWGREETQYF. J is TRBJ2-5 and V is TRBV19; maybe TRBD1 (5 bases). V was clipped by 5 bases and J by 3 bases, with 13 bases between them. Looked up from germline, CDR1 is LNHDA and CDR2 is SQIVND (reference sequence). The CDR3 contains 14 residues.

The V and J genes are TRBV5-4 and TRBJ2-4, with D possibly being TRBD2 (5 bases). This CDR3 has 14 amino acids. With 4 bases removed from V and 6 bases from J, the gap between germline ends came to 14 bases. Germline loops: CDR1 SGHNT, CDR2 YYREEE (reference sequence). The CDR3 region is CASSVSASGNIQYF. The DNA of the CDR3 is TGTGCCAGCAGCGTTAGCGCATCGGGAAACATTCAGTACTTC.